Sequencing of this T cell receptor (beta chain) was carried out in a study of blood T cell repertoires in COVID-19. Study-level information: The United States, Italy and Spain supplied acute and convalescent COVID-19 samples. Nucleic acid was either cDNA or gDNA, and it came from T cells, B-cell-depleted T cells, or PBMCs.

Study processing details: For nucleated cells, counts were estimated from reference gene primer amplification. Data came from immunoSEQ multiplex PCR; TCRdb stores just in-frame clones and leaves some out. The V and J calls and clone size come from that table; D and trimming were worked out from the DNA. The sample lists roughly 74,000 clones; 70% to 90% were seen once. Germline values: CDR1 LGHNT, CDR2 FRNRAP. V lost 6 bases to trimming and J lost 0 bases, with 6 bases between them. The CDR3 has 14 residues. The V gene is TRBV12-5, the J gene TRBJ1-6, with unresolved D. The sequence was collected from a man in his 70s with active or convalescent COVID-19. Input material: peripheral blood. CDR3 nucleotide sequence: TGTGCTAGTGGCATGAGCTCCTATAATTCACCCCTCCACTTT. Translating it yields CASGMSSYNSPLHF.